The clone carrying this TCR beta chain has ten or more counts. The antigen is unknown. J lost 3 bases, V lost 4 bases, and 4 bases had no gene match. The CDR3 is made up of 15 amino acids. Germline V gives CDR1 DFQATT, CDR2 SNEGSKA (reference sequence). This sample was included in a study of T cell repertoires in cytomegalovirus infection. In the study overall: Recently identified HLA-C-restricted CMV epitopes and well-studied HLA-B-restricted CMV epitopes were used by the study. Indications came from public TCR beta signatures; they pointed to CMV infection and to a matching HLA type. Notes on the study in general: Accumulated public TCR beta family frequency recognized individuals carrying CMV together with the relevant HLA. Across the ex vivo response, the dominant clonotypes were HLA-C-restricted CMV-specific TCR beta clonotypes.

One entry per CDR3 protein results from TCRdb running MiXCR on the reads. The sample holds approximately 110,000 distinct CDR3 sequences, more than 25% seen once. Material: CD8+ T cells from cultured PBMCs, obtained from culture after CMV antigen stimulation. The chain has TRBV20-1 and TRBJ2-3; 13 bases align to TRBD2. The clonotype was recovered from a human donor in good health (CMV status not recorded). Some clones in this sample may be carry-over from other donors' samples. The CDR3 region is CSAIGTSGVTDTQYF. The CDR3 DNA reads TGCAGTGCTATTGGGACTAGCGGGGTGACAGATACGCAGTATTTT.